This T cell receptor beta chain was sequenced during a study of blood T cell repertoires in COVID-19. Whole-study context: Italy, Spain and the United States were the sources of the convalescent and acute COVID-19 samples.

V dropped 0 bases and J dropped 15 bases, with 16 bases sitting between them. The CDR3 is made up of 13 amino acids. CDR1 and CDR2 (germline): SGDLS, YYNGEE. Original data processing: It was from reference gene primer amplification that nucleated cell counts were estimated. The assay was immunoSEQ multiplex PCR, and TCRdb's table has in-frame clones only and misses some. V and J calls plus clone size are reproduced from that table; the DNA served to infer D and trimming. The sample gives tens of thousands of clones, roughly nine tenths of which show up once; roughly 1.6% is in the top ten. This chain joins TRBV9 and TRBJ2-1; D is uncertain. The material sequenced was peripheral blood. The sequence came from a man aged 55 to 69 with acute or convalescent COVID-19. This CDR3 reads CASSVVPSMSMFF. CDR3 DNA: TGTGCCAGCAGCGTAGTACCATCTATGAGTATGTTCTTC.